The rows below give T cell receptor beta chains drawn from one sample of a study of blood T cell repertoires in COVID-19. Assay: immunoSEQ multiplex PCR; the TCRdb copy retains only in-frame clones and omits some. The sample includes 150,000 to 200,000 clones, about 88% seen only once; the top ten take 18%. The sequenced sample was peripheral blood. The receptors come from a man aged 55-75 years with active or convalescent COVID-19. CDR3s include the opening cysteine and the closing phenylalanine or tryptophan. D genes are given only for firm matches. Clone size is given for some rows only: seen once, a few or many times, or a class if the clone is expanded.

d_gene,v_gene,abundance,j_gene,len,CDR3aa,CDR3nt
-,TRBV7-2,-,TRBJ1-5,13,CASSPKGNQPQHF,TGTGCCAGCAGCCCAAAGGGGAATCAGCCCCAGCATTTT
-,TRBV15,-,TRBJ1-1,16,CATSKGTTGMNTEAFF,TGTGCCACCAGCAAAGGAACGACAGGAATGAACACTGAAGCTTTCTTT
-,TRBV7-8,-,TRBJ1-5,15,CASSLGRGGNQPQHF,TGTGCCAGCAGCTTAGGCAGGGGCGGCAATCAGCCCCAGCATTTT
TRBD1,TRBV19,-,TRBJ1-2,15,CASRRAQGANYGYTF,TGTGCCAGTAGGAGAGCACAGGGGGCGAACTATGGCTACACCTTC
TRBD1,TRBV3-1/TRBV3-2,-,TRBJ2-1,15,CASSQRTGSYNEQFF,TGTGCCAGCAGCCAGAGGACAGGGTCATACAATGAGCAGTTCTTC
TRBD1,TRBV6-6,-,TRBJ1-6,16,CASTYGRTGPNSPLHF,TGTGCCAGCACATACGGGCGGACAGGTCCTAATTCACCCCTCCACTTT
TRBD2,TRBV7-2,once,TRBJ2-7,13,CATSAGAAYEQYF,TGTGCCACCTCGGCGGGAGCGGCCTACGAGCAGTACTTC
-,TRBV5-6,-,TRBJ1-4,17,CASSFGRGFATNEKLFF,TGTGCCAGCAGCTTCGGCAGGGGATTTGCAACTAATGAAAAACTGTTTTTT
TRBD1,TRBV5-1,-,TRBJ2-5,14,CASSPGTEQETQYF,TGCGCCAGCAGCCCCGGGACAGAACAAGAGACCCAGTACTTC
TRBD1,TRBV19,-,TRBJ2-2,18,CASSIDLLDRANTGELFF,TGTGCCAGTAGTATAGATCTATTGGACAGGGCGAACACCGGGGAGCTGTTTTTT
TRBD1,TRBV7-9,-,TRBJ1-1,14,CASSLGGGGTEAFF,TGTGCCAGCAGCTTAGGAGGGGGCGGCACTGAAGCTTTCTTT
-,TRBV25-1,-,TRBJ1-6,14,CASSGIGGDSPLHF,TGTGCCAGCAGTGGGATTGGGGGGGATTCACCCCTCCACTTT
TRBD2,TRBV7-9,-,TRBJ2-7,13,CASSAGTRGEQYF,TGTGCCAGCAGCGCCGGGACTAGAGGGGAGCAGTACTTC
-,TRBV5-8,-,TRBJ1-2,12,CASSFRTDANSF,TGTGCCAGCAGTTTCCGGACAGACGCAAATTCCTTC
-,TRBV5-6,-,TRBJ2-5,14,CASSFGRVQETQYF,TGTGCCAGCAGCTTCGGGAGAGTCCAAGAGACCCAGTACTTC
-,TRBV7-9,-,TRBJ2-5,15,CASSLAAASRVLQYF,TGTGCCAGCAGCTTAGCGGCGGCCTCAAGAGTTCTCCAGTACTTC
-,TRBV12-5,-,TRBJ1-1,14,CASGPDRMNTEAFF,TGTGCTAGTGGTCCCGACAGGATGAACACTGAAGCTTTCTTT
TRBD2,TRBV6-1,-,TRBJ2-1,17,CASSGGGLAGGPNEQFF,TGTGCCAGCAGTGGAGGAGGACTAGCGGGAGGGCCCAATGAGCAGTTCTTC
TRBD1,TRBV9,-,TRBJ1-2,14,CASSARQGIYGYTF,TGTGCCAGCAGCGCTCGACAGGGTATCTATGGCTACACCTTC
TRBD2,TRBV20-1,-,TRBJ2-1,18,CSASRVPGLAVSYNEQFF,TGCAGTGCTAGTCGGGTCCCGGGACTAGCGGTCTCCTACAATGAGCAGTTCTTC
-,TRBV27,-,TRBJ2-1,13,CASSFNQKNEQFF,TGTGCCAGCAGTTTCAACCAGAAGAATGAGCAGTTCTTC
TRBD1,TRBV4-1,-,TRBJ1-4,17,CASSQDGPGQGYGKLFF,TGCGCCAGCAGCCAAGATGGTCCGGGACAGGGGTACGGAAAACTGTTTTTT
TRBD1,TRBV6-5,-,TRBJ2-2,14,CASSRQGNTGELFF,TGTGCCAGCAGTCGACAGGGGAACACCGGGGAGCTGTTTTTT
TRBD1,TRBV10-3,-,TRBJ1-3,15,CAISEKGGNGNTIYF,TGTGCCATCAGTGAGAAAGGGGGCAATGGAAACACCATATATTTT
TRBD1,TRBV6-5,-,TRBJ2-2,14,CASSHRGNTGELFF,TGTGCCAGCAGCCACAGGGGGAACACCGGGGAGCTGTTTTTT
-,TRBV4-2,-,TRBJ2-3,13,CASSQDQWDTQYF,TGTGCCAGCAGCCAAGATCAGTGGGATACGCAGTATTTT
TRBD2,TRBV19,-,TRBJ2-2,16,CASSPRASGRGGELFF,TGTGCCAGTAGTCCCCGGGCTAGCGGGAGAGGTGGGGAGCTGTTTTTT
TRBD1,TRBV6-5,-,TRBJ1-2,14,CASSPDRDGYGYTF,TGTGCCAGCAGTCCGGACAGGGATGGCTATGGCTACACCTTC
-,TRBV3-1/TRBV3-2,-,TRBJ2-2,14,CAAGTVTNTGELFF,TGTGCCGCCGGAACAGTGACGAACACCGGGGAGCTGTTTTTT
TRBD2,TRBV6-1,-,TRBJ2-1,15,CASSELAGSYNEQFF,TGTGCCAGCAGTGAACTAGCGGGCTCCTACAATGAGCAGTTCTTC
-,TRBV30,once,TRBJ1-2,14,CAWNRDRPNYGYTF,TGTGCCTGGAACAGGGACCGTCCTAACTATGGCTACACCTTC
-,TRBV6-6,-,TRBJ1-1,14,CASSRVQGNTEAFF,TGTGCCAGCAGCCGCGTACAGGGGAACACTGAAGCTTTCTTT
-,TRBV10-3,-,TRBJ1-2,13,CAISEGGHYGYTF,TGTGCCATCAGCGAAGGGGGTCACTATGGCTACACCTTC
TRBD1,TRBV30,-,TRBJ2-7,15,CAWSVVARGLTGQYF,TGTGCCTGGAGTGTTGTGGCCAGGGGGCTCACGGGGCAGTACTTC
-,TRBV14,-,TRBJ1-1,15,CASSQDAGRRWKAFF,TGTGCCAGCAGCCAAGATGCAGGACGGAGGTGGAAAGCTTTCTTT
TRBD1,TRBV18,-,TRBJ1-1,15,CASSSTGVGGTEAFF,TGTGCCAGCTCATCGACAGGGGTGGGGGGCACTGAAGCTTTCTTT
-,TRBV25-1,-,TRBJ1-5,14,CASSFGYSNQPQHF,TGTGCCAGCAGTTTCGGTTATAGCAATCAGCCCCAGCATTTT
-,TRBV6-5,-,TRBJ1-2,15,CASSYASQGPYGYTF,TGTGCCAGCAGTTACGCCTCACAGGGTCCCTATGGCTACACCTTC
TRBD1,TRBV4-1,-,TRBJ2-3,14,CASSQIQGADTQYF,TGCGCCAGCAGCCAGATCCAGGGGGCAGATACGCAGTATTTT
TRBD1,TRBV11-2,-,TRBJ2-1,15,CASSPEGQVYNEQFF,TGTGCCAGCAGCCCGGAGGGACAGGTTTACAATGAGCAGTTCTTC
-,TRBV19,few,TRBJ1-5,13,CASNNGGTQPQHF,TGTGCCAGTAACAACGGGGGGACTCAGCCCCAGCATTTT
-,TRBV30,-,TRBJ2-7,14,CAWSVRLLEGEQYF,TGTGCCTGGAGTGTACGGCTCCTTGAGGGCGAGCAGTACTTC
TRBD2,TRBV30,-,TRBJ2-7,18,CAWSGRGTSGGSSYEQYF,TGTGCCTGGAGTGGCAGGGGGACTAGCGGGGGTAGCTCCTACGAGCAGTACTTC
-,TRBV21-1,few,TRBJ2-7,13,CASRVMATYEQYF,TGTGCCAGCCGGGTGATGGCCACCTACGAGCAGTACTTC
TRBD2,TRBV3-1/TRBV3-2,-,TRBJ2-7,16,CASSQGLAGVRYEQYF,TGTGCCAGCAGCCAGGGACTAGCGGGAGTGCGTTACGAGCAGTACTTC
-,TRBV10-1,-,TRBJ1-1,14,CASSQTPSNTEAFF,TGCGCCAGCAGCCAGACACCGTCTAACACTGAAGCTTTCTTT
TRBD1,TRBV5-6,-,TRBJ1-2,12,CASSTGVYGYTF,TGTGCCAGCAGCACAGGGGTTTACGGCTACACCTTC
-,TRBV15,-,TRBJ2-3,15,CATSRGLTSTDTQYF,TGTGCCACCAGCAGAGGACTCACTAGCACAGATACGCAGTATTTT
TRBD1,TRBV27,-,TRBJ1-6,16,CASTNRGRLDNSPLHF,TGTGCCAGCACCAACAGGGGGCGGCTCGATAATTCACCCCTCCACTTT
-,TRBV12-3/TRBV12-4,-,TRBJ1-1,13,CASSYGEGTEAFF,TGTGCCAGCAGTTATGGGGAGGGGACTGAAGCTTTCTTT
-,TRBV29-1,-,TRBJ1-1,13,CSVELLGGQEAFF,TGCAGCGTTGAATTGCTAGGGGGTCAAGAAGCTTTCTTT
TRBD1,TRBV7-9,few,TRBJ2-7,15,CASSSDRGGSYEQYF,TGTGCCAGCAGCTCGGACAGGGGCGGCTCCTACGAGCAGTACTTC
TRBD1,TRBV5-4,-,TRBJ1-2,16,CASSPPGQGSNYGYTF,TGTGCCAGCAGCCCCCCGGGACAGGGTAGTAACTATGGCTACACCTTC
-,TRBV3-1/TRBV3-2,-,TRBJ1-2,15,CASSQSGIANYGYTF,TGTGCCAGCAGCCAATCCGGGATTGCGAACTATGGCTACACCTTC
-,TRBV18,-,TRBJ1-5,15,CASSPTGREIQPQHF,TGTGCCAGCTCACCAACAGGGAGGGAGATTCAGCCCCAGCATTTT
TRBD2,TRBV5-6,-,TRBJ2-5,14,CASSPLTSLETQYF,TGTGCCAGCAGCCCCTTGACTAGCCTGGAGACCCAGTACTTC